This TCR beta chain emerged from a study of high-grade serous ovarian cancer treatment subgroups. Tumor tissue was taken before any definitive surgery or chemotherapy was given. This table comes from immunoSEQ multiplex PCR, and its TCRdb copy is limited to in-frame clones, with some not included. The sample has around 4,500 clones, 82% seen once. On this clone itself: The antigen is not known.

The study's findings and limits: TCR relatedness rose with neoantigen level and trended with mutation load. The analyses considered CDR3 and ignored CDR1 and CDR2. Different patients shared almost no repertoire; same-patient tumors shared about 0.1 to 0.8.

The CDR3 totals 14 residues. The V end lost 6 bases, the J end lost 7 bases, and 13 bases lay between the germline ends. CDR1 MGHDK and CDR2 SYGVNS come from the germline V gene. The chain is built from TRBV25-1 and TRBJ1-6; D not certain. Sequenced: tumor tissue. The sequence was collected from a human donor with high-grade serous ovarian cancer. The CDR3 nucleotides read TGTGCCAGCAGCCGGAGGGCGCGGAATTCACCCCTCCACTTT. This translates into CASSRRARNSPLHF.